This entry concerns a single T cell receptor (beta chain). The antigen it recognizes is unknown. The record has no base qualities; no much larger clone is one base away. The immunoSEQ Assay, a bias-controlled multiplex PCR, was used to amplify TCRbeta CDR3 regions from genomic DNA. The source study handled its data this way. Nucleated cell counts per sample were estimated from amplification of reference gene primers within the assay. To quantify the absolute abundance of each unique TCRbeta CDR3 rearrangement, sequence reads were collapsed and filtered. For each sample, productive Simpson clonality was calculated as the square root of Simpson's diversity index across productive rearrangements. TCRdb obtained this table from immuneACCESS and retained in-frame rearrangements with V and J assigned. These tables miss some clones; where compared with another copy, unresolved V genes account for less than half of the shortfall, and the remainder is unexplained. That table is the source of V, J and clone size, and D and trimming were worked out from the DNA. This sample gives around 240,000 clones in total; 86% of them show up just once. Of the sample, around 2.9% falls within the top ten clones.

This entry belongs to a study of blood T cell repertoires in COVID-19 (dated by TCRdb to the early 2020s). Broadly, across the study: Samples covering the acute and convalescent phases of COVID-19 were provided by collaborators in the United States, Italy and Spain. The prospective study material was composed of cDNA or gDNA derived from T cells, B-cell-depleted T cells, or PBMCs. Deeply sampled blood TCRbeta repertoires from subjects exposed to, actively infected with, or recovered from COVID-19 were included in the dataset. The repertoires were released in a freely available public database intended as a resource for research on the immune response to SARS-CoV-2. The samples were drawn from two sources: the first 160 participants of the ongoing ImmuneRACE study, and fewer than 1,500 subjects contributed by 6 global collaborators. Sample metadata almost always included a de-identified subject ID, COVID-19 status, age in years and sex. HLA class I and class II types, where available, came from metadata supplied by the sample provider rather than from assay-based typing.

Broad study findings and their caveats: Clinical and demographic metadata were provided uncurated, with the amount varying by source and participant.

The CDR3 contains 16 residues, cysteine and phenylalanine counted. Only the CDR3 DNA is retained, 48 bases long and in frame from the first base. CDR1 and CDR2 are read off the germline V gene (reference sequence) as LNHDA and SQIVND. Ends trimmed: V by 7 bases, J by 0 bases; bases unmatched to a gene: 7. A second Seattle source provided samples from volunteer blood donors who had recovered from COVID-19. Collaborating institutions collected whole blood in K2EDTA tubes following their own protocols. For TCRbeta analysis, collaborator samples were shipped as frozen whole blood, as isolated PBMCs, or as DNA extracted from either sample type.

Sequencing was performed on peripheral blood. The sequence came from a woman aged 25-40 years who had recovered from COVID-19. The rearrangement joined TRBV19 to TRBJ2-1; 9 junctional bases match TRBD2. CDR3 protein: CASTAGGPSSYNEQFF. The bases read TGTGCCAGTACAGCGGGGGGCCCTAGCTCCTACAATGAGCAGTTCTTC.